The present TCR beta chain was sequenced within a study of blood T cell repertoires in COVID-19. On the study more broadly: Samples came from the United States, Italy and Spain, spanning acute and convalescent COVID-19. The analysed material was cDNA or gDNA that came from T cells, B-cell-depleted T cells, or PBMCs.

One Seattle source followed patients from active infection through their disease course. Source study methods: Estimation of nucleated cell counts was performed using reference gene primer amplification. Repertoires were generated with immunoSEQ multiplex PCR, while TCRdb's copy carries only in-frame clones and drops some. V, J and clone size derive from that table, while D and trimming were established from the DNA sequence. The sample includes approximately 270,000 clones, 65% to 85% of them seen just once. Germline trimming cut 3 bases from V and 14 bases from J; bases unmatched to any gene: 10. This CDR3 spans 14 amino acids. Per germline, CDR1 PRHDT and CDR2 FYEKMQ (reference sequence).

The sequencing input was peripheral blood. The origin of this receptor is a person aged 65 to 85 with COVID-19, enrolled during active disease. The chain joins TRBV13 to TRBJ1-6; 7 nucleotides line up with TRBD1. As DNA, the CDR3 is TGTGCCAGCAGCTTCAGGACAGGAGGGGCGGCCCTCCACTTT. Its translation is CASSFRTGGAALHF.